These 4 T cell receptor beta chains were all obtained from the same sample, sequenced in a study of cytomegalovirus exposure and HLA in healthy donors. The PCR made use of 60 Vbeta and 13 Jbeta primers. Libraries were prepared by immunoSEQ multiplex PCR; TCRdb keeps only in-frame clonotypes and omits some of them. This table holds roughly 180,000 clones, about 80% found once. Sequenced material: PBMCs. These receptors were collected from a man aged 30-40 years in good health and CMV-seronegative.

The V gene is TRBV9, the J gene TRBJ2-7; 7 bases are a match to TRBD2. Germline V gene data show CDR1 as SGDLS and CDR2 as YYNGEE. The CDR3 sequence is 18 residues long. V dropped 0 bases and J dropped 2; count of bases not matched to a gene: 14. The CDR3 DNA follows: TGTGCCAGCAGCGTAGCCCCCTCCCCTCTGGCGGGAGCCTACGAGCAGTACTTC. Protein sequence: CASSVAPSPLAGAYEQYF.

The V and J genes are TRBV7-2 and TRBJ1-6; D is uncertain. The CDR3 consists of 16 residues. With 6 bases removed from V and 4 bases from J, the gap between germline ends came to 16 bases. CDR1 is SGHTA, CDR2 FQGNSA, per germline. CDR3 region: CASSGGGQSYNSPLHF. The CDR3 DNA sequence: TGTGCCAGCAGTGGAGGAGGGCAATCGTATAATTCACCCCTCCACTTT.

Note on this clone: Other DNA sequences in the same sample also yield this CDR3. The CDR3 loop reads CAWTLGGETQYF. CDR3 nucleotide sequence: TGTGCCTGGACCCTGGGGGGGGAGACCCAGTACTTC. The J gene is TRBJ2-5, the V gene TRBV30; 7 nucleotides line up with TRBD2. Per the germline V gene, CDR1 is GTSNPN and CDR2 is SVGIG (reference sequence). The CDR3 totals 12 residues. Trimming at V came to 4 bases and at J to 5 bases, leaving 4 bases not matched to a gene.

V gene TRBV6-5 combines with J gene TRBJ2-7, with TRBD2 matching over 10 bases. Germline V gene lookup returns CDR1 MNHEY and CDR2 SVGAGI. V dropped 0 bases and J dropped 4; count of bases not matched to a gene: 6. The CDR3 is 16 residues long. The CDR3 DNA reads as TGTGCCAGCAGTTACTCCTTAGCGGGGGGTGAGTACGAGCAGTACTTC. It specifies CASSYSLAGGEYEQYF.